This T cell receptor beta chain is from a study of blood T cells in healthy people across ages. Study in general: For every two T cells, template switching captured about one barcoded beta molecule. General observations from the study: Possibly, changes in expanded clonotypes were confounded because donor CMV status was unknown.

About 10 milliliters of peripheral blood were drawn from each donor into EDTA-treated tubes. As concerns this clonotype: The antigen remains unidentified.

Germline assignment: CDR1 SNHLY and CDR2 FYNNEI. The CDR3 covers 16 residues. V shed 5 bases, J shed 1 base, and the junction held 3 bases outside the gene matches. A second about 6 to 12 cycle PCR used barcoded and J-beta primers. TCRdb reprocessed the 5' RACE reads with MiXCR, giving one entry per CDR3 protein. The sample yields 1.5 million to 2 million distinct CDR3 sequences, roughly 27% seen once. The origin of this receptor is a woman aged 30 to 39 in good health. The chain has TRBV2 and TRBJ2-5, with 14 bases lining up with TRBD2. The sequenced sample consisted of blood. The CDR3 DNA follows: TGTGCCAGCAGTTGGACTAGCGGGGGGATCCAAGAGACCCAGTACTTC. It is translated as CASSWTSGGIQETQYF.